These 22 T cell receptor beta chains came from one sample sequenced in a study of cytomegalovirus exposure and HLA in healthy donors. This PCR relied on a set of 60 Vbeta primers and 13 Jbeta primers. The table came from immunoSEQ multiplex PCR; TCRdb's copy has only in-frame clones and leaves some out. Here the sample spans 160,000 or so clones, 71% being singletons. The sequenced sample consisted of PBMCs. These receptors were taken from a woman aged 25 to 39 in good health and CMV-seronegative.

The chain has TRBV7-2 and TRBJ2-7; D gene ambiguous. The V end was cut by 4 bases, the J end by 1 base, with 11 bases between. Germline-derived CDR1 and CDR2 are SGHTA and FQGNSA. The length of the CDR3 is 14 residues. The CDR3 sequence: CASSSPGVSYEQYF. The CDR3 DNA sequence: TGTGCCAGCAGCTCCCCCGGAGTATCCTACGAGCAGTACTTC.

CDR3 residues: CASSPSGSGSYEQYF. DNA for the CDR3: TGTGCCAGCAGCCCGTCGGGTAGCGGGAGTTACGAGCAGTACTTC. The rearrangement uses TRBV5-6 and TRBJ2-7; TRBD2 aligns across 9 bases. Germline-derived CDR1 and CDR2 are SGHDT and YYEEEE. The CDR3 extends over 15 amino acids. V shed 4 bases and J 4 bases; nucleotides not matched to a gene: 9.

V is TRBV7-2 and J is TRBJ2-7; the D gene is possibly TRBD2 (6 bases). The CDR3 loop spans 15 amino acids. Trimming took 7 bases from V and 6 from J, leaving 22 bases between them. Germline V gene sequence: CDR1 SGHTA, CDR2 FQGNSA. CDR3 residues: CASINPGVSLLEQYF. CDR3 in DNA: TGTGCCAGCATCAACCCGGGGGTATCCCTTCTCGAGCAGTACTTC.

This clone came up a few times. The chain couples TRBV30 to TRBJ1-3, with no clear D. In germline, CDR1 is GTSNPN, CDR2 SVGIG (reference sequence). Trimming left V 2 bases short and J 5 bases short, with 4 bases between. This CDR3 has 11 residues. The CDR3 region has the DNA TGTGCCTGGAGTTCAAGAAACACCATATATTTT. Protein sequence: CAWSSRNTIYF.

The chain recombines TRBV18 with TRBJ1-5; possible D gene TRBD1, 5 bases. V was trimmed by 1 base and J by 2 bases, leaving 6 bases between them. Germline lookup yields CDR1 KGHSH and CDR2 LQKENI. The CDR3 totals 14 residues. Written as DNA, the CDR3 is TGTGCCAGCTCACCACTAGGGGGCAATCAGCCCCAGCATTTT. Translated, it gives CASSPLGGNQPQHF.

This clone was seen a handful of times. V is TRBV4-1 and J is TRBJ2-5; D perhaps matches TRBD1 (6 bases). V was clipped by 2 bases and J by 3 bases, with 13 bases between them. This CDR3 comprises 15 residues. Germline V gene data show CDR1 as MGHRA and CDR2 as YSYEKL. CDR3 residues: CASSQPGVLKETQYF. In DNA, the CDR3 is TGCGCCAGCAGCCAACCAGGGGTGCTTAAAGAGACCCAGTACTTC.

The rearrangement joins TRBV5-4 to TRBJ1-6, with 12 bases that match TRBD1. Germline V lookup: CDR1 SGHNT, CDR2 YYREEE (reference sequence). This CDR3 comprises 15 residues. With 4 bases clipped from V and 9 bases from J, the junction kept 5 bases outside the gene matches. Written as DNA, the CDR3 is TGTGCCAGCAGCCCCGGGACAGGGGGCCTTTCACCCCTCCACTTT. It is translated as CASSPGTGGLSPLHF.

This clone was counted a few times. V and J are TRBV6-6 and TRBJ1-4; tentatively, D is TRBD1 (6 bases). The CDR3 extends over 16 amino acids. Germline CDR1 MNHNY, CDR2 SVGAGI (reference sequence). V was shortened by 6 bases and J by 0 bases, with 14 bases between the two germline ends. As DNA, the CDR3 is TGTGCCAGCAGAATAACAGGGACCACAACTAATGAAAAACTGTTTTTT. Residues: CASRITGTTTNEKLFF.

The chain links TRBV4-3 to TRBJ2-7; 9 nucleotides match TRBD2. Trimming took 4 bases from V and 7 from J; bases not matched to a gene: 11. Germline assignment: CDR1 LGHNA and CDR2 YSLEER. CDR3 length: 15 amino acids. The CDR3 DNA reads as TGCGCCAGCAGCCGTCGTGCGGGAGGGCCGGGGGAGCAGTACTTC. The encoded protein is CASSRRAGGPGEQYF.

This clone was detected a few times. In DNA form, the CDR3 reads TGCAGCGCCAAACCTATAGGGGCACGGGCCTACAATGAGCAGTTCTTC. It specifies CSAKPIGARAYNEQFF. The V call is TRBV29-1, the J call TRBJ2-1; possible D gene TRBD1, 5 bases. The CDR3 runs to 16 residues. V gave up 7 bases and J gave up 2 bases, with 21 bases separating them. Germline assignment: CDR1 SQVTM and CDR2 ANQGSEA.

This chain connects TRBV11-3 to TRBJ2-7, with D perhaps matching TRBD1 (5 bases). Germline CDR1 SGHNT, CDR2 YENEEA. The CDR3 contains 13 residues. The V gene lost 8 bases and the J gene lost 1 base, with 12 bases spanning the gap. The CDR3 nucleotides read TGTGCCAGCTCAGGGAAAGAATCCTACGAGCAGTACTTC. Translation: CASSGKESYEQYF.

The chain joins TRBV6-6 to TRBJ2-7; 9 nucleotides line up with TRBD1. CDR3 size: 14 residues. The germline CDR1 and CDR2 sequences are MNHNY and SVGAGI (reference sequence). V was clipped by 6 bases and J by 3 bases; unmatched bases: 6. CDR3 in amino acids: CASREGTGNYEQYF. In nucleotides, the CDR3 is TGTGCCAGCAGAGAAGGGACAGGGAACTACGAGCAGTACTTC.

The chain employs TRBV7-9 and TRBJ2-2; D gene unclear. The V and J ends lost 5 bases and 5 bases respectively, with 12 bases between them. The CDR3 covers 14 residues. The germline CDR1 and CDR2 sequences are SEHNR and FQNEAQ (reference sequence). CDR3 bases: TGTGCCAGCAGCCAAGCCTCGTGGACCGGGGAGCTGTTTTTT. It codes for CASSQASWTGELFF.

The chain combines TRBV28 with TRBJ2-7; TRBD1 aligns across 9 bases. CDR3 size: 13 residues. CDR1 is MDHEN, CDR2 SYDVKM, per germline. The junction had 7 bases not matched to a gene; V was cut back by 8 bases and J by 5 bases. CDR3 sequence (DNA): TGTGCCAGCGGGATGACAGGGGGACACGAGCAGTACTTC. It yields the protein CASGMTGGHEQYF.

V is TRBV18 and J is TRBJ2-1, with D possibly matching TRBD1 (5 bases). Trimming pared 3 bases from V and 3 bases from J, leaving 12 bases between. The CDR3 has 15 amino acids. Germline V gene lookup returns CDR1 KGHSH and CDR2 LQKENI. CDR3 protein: CASSPGRLYYNEQFF. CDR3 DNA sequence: TGTGCCAGCTCACCGGGGCGTCTTTACTACAATGAGCAGTTCTTC. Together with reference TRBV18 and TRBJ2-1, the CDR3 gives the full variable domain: NAGVMQNPRHLVRRRGQEARLRCSPMKGHSHVYWYRQLPEEGLKFMVYLQKENIIDESGMPKERFSAEFPKEGPSILRIQQVVRGDSAAYFCASSPGRLYYNEQFFGPGTRLTVL.

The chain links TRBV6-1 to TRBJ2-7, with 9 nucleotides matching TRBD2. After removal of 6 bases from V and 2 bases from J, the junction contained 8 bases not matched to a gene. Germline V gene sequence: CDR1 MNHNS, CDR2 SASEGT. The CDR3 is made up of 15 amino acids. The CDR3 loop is CASRRTSEPTYEQYF. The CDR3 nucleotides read TGTGCCAGCAGACGGACTAGCGAACCAACCTACGAGCAGTACTTC.

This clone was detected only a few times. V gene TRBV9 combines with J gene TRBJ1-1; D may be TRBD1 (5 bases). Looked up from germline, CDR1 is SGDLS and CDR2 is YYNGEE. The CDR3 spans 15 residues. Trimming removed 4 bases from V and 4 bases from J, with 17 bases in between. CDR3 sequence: CASSFEGEAGTEAFF. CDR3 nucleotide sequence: TGTGCCAGCAGCTTCGAAGGGGAGGCAGGCACTGAAGCTTTCTTT.

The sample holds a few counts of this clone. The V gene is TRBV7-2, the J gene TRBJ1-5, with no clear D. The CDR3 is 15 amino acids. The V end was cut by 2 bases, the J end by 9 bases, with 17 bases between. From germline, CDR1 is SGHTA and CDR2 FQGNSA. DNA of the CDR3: TGTGCCAGCAGCTTAACGGTAGTGGGAGGGAGGCCCCAGCATTTT. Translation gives CASSLTVVGGRPQHF.

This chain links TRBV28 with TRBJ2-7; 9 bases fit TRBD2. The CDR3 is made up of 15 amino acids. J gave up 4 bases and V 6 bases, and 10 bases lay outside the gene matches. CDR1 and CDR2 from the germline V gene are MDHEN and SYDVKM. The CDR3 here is CASRRVSGSFYEQYF. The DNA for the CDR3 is TGTGCCAGCAGGAGAGTTAGCGGGAGTTTTTACGAGCAGTACTTC.

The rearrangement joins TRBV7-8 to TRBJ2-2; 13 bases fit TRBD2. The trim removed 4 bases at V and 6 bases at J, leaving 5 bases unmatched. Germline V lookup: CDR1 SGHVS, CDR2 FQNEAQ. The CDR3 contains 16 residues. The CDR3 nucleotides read TGTGCCAGCAGCTACAGGACTAGCGGGAGTTCCGGGGAGCTGTTTTTT. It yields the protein CASSYRTSGSSGELFF.

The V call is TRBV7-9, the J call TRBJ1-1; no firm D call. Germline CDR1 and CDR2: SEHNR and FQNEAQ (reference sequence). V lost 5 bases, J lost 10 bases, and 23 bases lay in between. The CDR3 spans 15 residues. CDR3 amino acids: CASSPGWAAAHLAFF. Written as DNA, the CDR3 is TGTGCCAGCAGCCCCGGTTGGGCAGCGGCTCATCTAGCTTTCTTT.

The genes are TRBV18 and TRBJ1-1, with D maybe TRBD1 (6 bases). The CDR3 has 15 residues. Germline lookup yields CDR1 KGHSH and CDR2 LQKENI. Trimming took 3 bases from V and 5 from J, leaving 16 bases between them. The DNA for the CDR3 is TGTGCCAGCTCACCTCGCCAGGAAACAGGGACTGAAGCTTTCTTT. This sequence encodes CASSPRQETGTEAFF.